These 14 T cell receptor beta chains share one sample of origin, sequenced in a study of CD8 T cells in ankylosing spondylitis (dated by TCRdb to about 2017). Study-level results and caveats: Blood from ankylosing spondylitis patients appeared to be characterized by a TCR beta motif made up of eight highly homologous amino acid variants.

Preparation of the library involved 5' RACE. Sequenced on an Illumina HiSeq 2500. TCRdb cleaned the public reads at Q25 with fastp, built clones with MiXCR and kept in-frame beta chains. Merged by CDR3 protein, the rows form single entries marked with the most common genes and DNA. The sample contains more than 650,000 distinct CDR3 sequences, roughly 12% of them found a single time. 0.51% of the sample is taken by the ten largest. Antigen specificity for these receptors is unknown. The sequenced sample consisted of blood, either unsorted or a sorted T cell fraction (not recorded which). Every receptor here comes from a male donor with ankylosing spondylitis.

The chain links TRBV18 to TRBJ2-1; D possibly matches TRBD1 or TRBD2 (5 bases each). Trimming removed 4 bases at V and 7 bases at J, with 11 bases between. The CDR3 has 13 amino acids. Germline loops: CDR1 KGHSH, CDR2 LQKENI. DNA for the CDR3: TGTGCCAGCTCACTTAGGAGGACAAATGAGCAGTTCTTC. Encoded protein: CASSLRRTNEQFF.

This clonotype has a count of ten or more. The chain is built from TRBV29-1 and TRBJ1-6, with D possibly TRBD1 on 5 matching bases. Trimming pared 4 bases from V and 6 bases from J, leaving 13 bases between. The CDR3 is 14 amino acids. The germline gives CDR1 SQVTM, CDR2 ANQGSEA. In DNA form, the CDR3 reads TGCAGCGTTGCAGCGGGGACTCGTAATTCACCCCTCCACTTT. Translation gives CSVAAGTRNSPLHF.

The gene calls are TRBV6-5 and TRBJ2-1; 8 nucleotides align to TRBD1. CDR3 size: 17 residues. CDR1 is MNHEY, CDR2 SVGAGI, per germline. V lost 1 base and J lost 2; bases outside the gene matches: 7. CDR3 bases: TGTGCCAGCAGTTACTTCGCACAGGGGGTGGCCTACAATGAGCAGTTCTTC. Translated: CASSYFAQGVAYNEQFF.

This clonotype was counted many times. The CDR3 spells CASSLGAAESNQPQHF. CDR3 DNA sequence: TGTGCCAGCAGCTTAGGGGCCGCTGAGAGCAATCAGCCCCAGCATTTT. The chain links TRBV7-2 to TRBJ1-5; D remains ambiguous. Germline-derived CDR1 and CDR2 are SGHTA and FQGNSA. Trimming removed 1 base from V and 1 base from J, with 11 bases in between. The CDR3 is made up of 16 amino acids.

This clonotype was seen repeatedly, ten times or more. V usage is TRBV12-3 or TRBV12-4 and J usage is TRBJ2-7, with TRBD1 identical over 10 bases. This CDR3 is built from 15 residues. The J segment lost 4 bases and the V segment lost 5 bases, leaving 8 bases of the junction unmatched. DNA for the CDR3: TGTGCCAGCAGTCCCGGGACAGGGGCGTCGTACGAGCAGTACTTC. Translation: CASSPGTGASYEQYF.

The V gene is TRBV28, the J gene TRBJ2-5; 13 bases line up with TRBD2. V shed 2 bases, J shed 4 bases, and the junction held 7 bases outside the gene matches. The CDR3 is 17 residues long. The germline gives CDR1 MDHEN, CDR2 SYDVKM. The CDR3 coding sequence is TGTGCCAGCAGTTTACCGGGACTAGCGGGACGGTCAGAGACCCAGTACTTC. Its translation is CASSLPGLAGRSETQYF.

This clonotype has ten or more counts. J is TRBJ1-1 and V is TRBV7-8; 9 bases align to TRBD1. With V trimmed by 2 bases and J by 0 bases, 4 bases remained unmatched. Germline V gives CDR1 SGHVS, CDR2 FQNEAQ. The CDR3 has 16 residues. The CDR3 bases are TGTGCCAGCAGCTTAAGGGGACAGGGCGTGAACACTGAAGCTTTCTTT. It yields the protein CASSLRGQGVNTEAFF.

There are a few counts of this clonotype. The rearrangement joins TRBV20-1 to TRBJ2-1; TRBD1 aligns across 10 bases. Germline loops: CDR1 DFQATT, CDR2 SNEGSKA (reference sequence). This CDR3 has 13 residues. V lost 5 bases to trimming and J lost 7 bases; unmatched junction nucleotides: 5. The CDR3 region has the DNA TGCAGTGCTTTCCGGGACAGGGGAAATGAGCAGTTCTTC. It specifies CSAFRDRGNEQFF.

This clonotype turned up a few times. The chain links TRBV29-1 to TRBJ2-5; the D is unclear. The CDR3 spans 13 residues. Trimming left V 2 bases short and J 1 base short, with 8 bases between. Germline V gene sequence: CDR1 SQVTM, CDR2 ANQGSEA. The CDR3 region has the DNA TGCAGCGTTGAATCCAGGTTCCAAGAGACCCAGTACTTC. Translating gives CSVESRFQETQYF.

This clonotype appeared a few times. The CDR3 loop reads CSVAQAPSGTEAFF. CDR3 in DNA: TGCAGCGTTGCCCAGGCTCCGTCGGGCACTGAAGCTTTCTTT. V and J are TRBV29-1 and TRBJ1-1; D is uncertain. The CDR3 sequence is 14 residues long. Trimming took off 4 bases at V and 4 bases at J, with 16 bases between the two ends. Germline CDR1 is SQVTM and CDR2 is ANQGSEA. The full variable domain, in which reference TRBV29-1 and TRBJ1-1 provide the parts outside the CDR3, is SAVISQKPSRDICQRGTSLTIQCQVDSQVTMMFWYRQQPGQSLTLIATANQGSEATYESGFVIDKFPISRPNLTFSTLTVSNMSPEDSSIYLCSVAQAPSGTEAFFGQGTRLTVV.

This clonotype was counted only a few times. The V call is TRBV5-1, the J call TRBJ2-1; 13 bases map to TRBD2. V lost 6 bases and J lost 10; bases outside the gene matches: 10. Germline CDR1 SGHRS, CDR2 YFSETQ. CDR3 size: 15 residues. The CDR3 DNA sequence: TGCGCCAGCATCGGACTAGCGGGGGCTGGGGACGAGCAGTTCTTC. Translation gives CASIGLAGAGDEQFF.

This clonotype was seen only a few times. The genes are TRBV12-3 or TRBV12-4 and TRBJ2-1; maybe TRBD1 (5 bases). V shed 6 bases and J shed 4 bases, with 13 bases lying between them. CDR3 size: 14 residues. The CDR3 spells CASRPRTHYNEQFF. The DNA for the CDR3 is TGTGCCAGCAGGCCCAGGACACATTACAATGAGCAGTTCTTC.

In its sample, this clonotype was seen a few times. This rearrangement joins TRBV4-1 to TRBJ2-1; D is possibly TRBD2 (6 bases). The germline V gene encodes CDR1 MGHRA and CDR2 YSYEKL. Trimming took 3 bases from V and 9 from J, leaving 18 bases between them. This CDR3 has 15 residues. This CDR3 reads CASSQLVLNSGEQFF. The CDR3 DNA sequence: TGCGCCAGCAGCCAGCTAGTACTGAATAGCGGTGAGCAGTTCTTC.

There are a few counts of this clonotype. The rearrangement joins TRBV3-1 to TRBJ2-7; the match to TRBD1 covers 9 bases. The CDR3 is made up of 16 amino acids. Germline V lookup: CDR1 LGHDT, CDR2 YNNKEL (reference sequence). V was clipped by 2 bases and J by 2 bases; unmatched bases: 7. CDR3 residues: CASSQRPTGGAYEQYF. The CDR3 coding sequence is TGTGCCAGCAGCCAACGACCCACAGGGGGCGCCTACGAGCAGTACTTC.